Presented here are 10 T cell receptor beta chains from one specimen sequenced in a study of OX40 agonist ivuxolimab in advanced cancers. Using immunoSEQ multiplex PCR, the repertoire was profiled, and TCRdb retains in-frame clones only, with some absent. The table lists tens of thousands of clones, about 88% of them singletons. The specimen was CD4+ or CD8+ T cells sorted from blood, collected in a trial of the OX40 agonist ivuxolimab. Source of these receptors: an adult with an advanced solid tumor such as melanoma, head and neck, liver or kidney cancer.

This clone came up a few times. The rearrangement joins TRBV7-9 to TRBJ1-6; D may be TRBD1 (5 bases). V was trimmed by 3 bases and J by 9 bases, leaving 15 bases between them. CDR1 SEHNR and CDR2 FQNEAQ come from the germline V gene (reference sequence). The CDR3 covers 15 residues. DNA of the CDR3: TGTGCCAGCAGCTTGGCTCGGGGGATGGGTTCACCCCTCCACTTT. Encoded protein: CASSLARGMGSPLHF.

The CDR3 DNA reads TGTGCCATCAGCCATCGACAGGGGACCACTGAAGCTTTCTTT. This sequence encodes CAISHRQGTTEAFF. This chain uses TRBV10-3 with TRBJ1-1; 8 nucleotides line up with TRBD1. The J segment lost 4 bases and the V segment lost 6 bases, leaving 7 bases of the junction unmatched. The length of the CDR3 is 14 residues. CDR1 and CDR2 (germline): ENHRY, SYGVKD.

The V call is TRBV5-1, the J call TRBJ2-5; D is ambiguous. V lost 0 bases and J 1 base, leaving 13 bases between the germline ends. The CDR3 contains 16 residues. CDR1 SGHRS and CDR2 YFSETQ come from the germline V gene. CDR3 nucleotides: TGCGCCAGCAGCTTGGACGGGCTAAAAAGCCAAGAGACCCAGTACTTC. Amino acids: CASSLDGLKSQETQYF.

The chain combines TRBV19 with TRBJ1-3; 7 bases align to TRBD1. The germline gives CDR1 LNHDA, CDR2 SQIVND (reference sequence). The junction had 8 bases not matched to a gene; V was cut back by 6 bases and J by 3 bases. The CDR3 extends over 15 amino acids. In nucleotides, the CDR3 is TGTGCCAGTAGCCTCAGGGGGGCGATTGGAAACACCATATATTTT. Encoded protein: CASSLRGAIGNTIYF.

The chain joins TRBV18 to TRBJ2-1; D possibly corresponds to TRBD2 (5 bases). The length of the CDR3 is 13 residues. Germline CDR1 is KGHSH and CDR2 is LQKENI. Between the trimmed V and J ends, which lost 1 base and 8 bases, there was a span of 9 bases. CDR3 residues: CASSPQGSDEQFF. The CDR3 nucleotides are TGTGCCAGCTCACCACAGGGTAGCGATGAGCAGTTCTTC.

The V gene is TRBV5-1, the J gene TRBJ2-7, with D unclear. Deletions cut 0 bases from V and 7 bases from J, with 17 bases between. This CDR3 has 15 residues. The germline CDR1 and CDR2 sequences are SGHRS and YFSETQ. CDR3 loop: CASSLGAGWGREQYF. The CDR3, as DNA: TGCGCCAGCAGCTTGGGGGCAGGTTGGGGTCGAGAGCAGTACTTC.

The gene calls are TRBV5-1 and TRBJ1-5, with D tentatively TRBD1 (6 bases). Trimming stripped 4 bases from V and 2 bases from J, with 13 bases between. Germline CDR1 SGHRS, CDR2 YFSETQ. The CDR3 extends over 15 amino acids. DNA of the CDR3: TGCGCCAGCAGCCCGCTAGCAGGGGGCAATCAGCCCCAGCATTTT. It specifies CASSPLAGGNQPQHF. The entire variable domain, with the rest obtained from reference TRBV5-1 and TRBJ1-5, is as follows: KAGVTQTPRYLIKTRGQQVTLSCSPISGHRSVSWYQQTPGQGLQFLFEYFSETQRNKGNFPGRFSGRQFSNSRSEMNVSTLELGDSALYLCASSPLAGGNQPQHFGDGTRLSIL.

The rearrangement joins TRBV5-1 to TRBJ1-2, with D possibly TRBD1 on 6 matching bases. From germline, CDR1 is SGHRS and CDR2 YFSETQ. The CDR3 has 15 residues. V dropped 4 bases and J dropped 8 bases, with 21 bases sitting between them. As DNA, the CDR3 is TGCGCCAGCAGCCTAAACCTGGGGGGCTGGAGCGGCTACACCTTC. It yields the protein CASSLNLGGWSGYTF.

The genes are TRBV5-1 and TRBJ1-2; 7 nucleotides agree with TRBD1. From germline, CDR1 is SGHRS and CDR2 YFSETQ. CDR3 length: 15 amino acids. After removal of 4 bases from V and 2 bases from J, the junction contained 8 bases not matched to a gene. CDR3 protein: CASSGSTGINYGYTF. The CDR3 DNA is TGCGCCAGCAGCGGCTCGACAGGGATAAACTATGGCTACACCTTC. Supplemented by reference TRBV5-1 and TRBJ1-2, the full variable domain reads KAGVTQTPRYLIKTRGQQVTLSCSPISGHRSVSWYQQTPGQGLQFLFEYFSETQRNKGNFPGRFSGRQFSNSRSEMNVSTLELGDSALYLCASSGSTGINYGYTFGSGTRLTVV.

The chain employs TRBV11-2 and TRBJ1-1, with a tentative D call TRBD1 (6 bases). This CDR3 is built from 15 residues. Per germline, CDR1 SGHAT and CDR2 FQNNGV. The V end lost 5 bases, the J end lost 5 bases, and 18 bases lay between the germline ends. CDR3 region: CASSTLRGGGTEAFF. The CDR3 DNA sequence: TGTGCCAGCAGCACACTCAGGGGCGGCGGGACTGAAGCTTTCTTT.